Here is one TCR beta chain with its context. The data originate from a study of blood T cell repertoires in COVID-19. Across the study: Samples of COVID-19 (acute and convalescent) were obtained from the United States, Italy and Spain. From T cells, B-cell-depleted T cells, or PBMCs came the material, which was cDNA or gDNA.

Germline trimming cut 6 bases from V and 3 bases from J; bases unmatched to any gene: 6. CDR3 length: 15 residues. Germline V gene data show CDR1 as SGHAT and CDR2 as FQNNGV. The authors' processing: Estimation of nucleated cell counts relied on the amplification of reference gene primers. The repertoire was sequenced with immunoSEQ multiplex PCR; TCRdb's copy has only in-frame clones and lacks some. V and J calls and clone size are given by that table; D and trimming were obtained from the DNA. This sample has approximately 160,000 clones, with more than 70% found just once. Material for sequencing was peripheral blood. The J gene is TRBJ2-5, the V gene TRBV11-2; 11 bases align to TRBD2. The receptor was derived from a man aged 45 to 65 with active or convalescent COVID-19. The CDR3 sequence: CASSRPGLAEETQYF. In DNA, the CDR3 is TGTGCCAGCAGTCGACCGGGACTAGCGGAAGAGACCCAGTACTTC. Drawing the rest from reference TRBV11-2 and TRBJ2-5, the complete variable domain is EAGVAQSPRYKIIEKRQSVAFWCNPISGHATLYWYQQILGQGPKLLIQFQNNGVVDDSQLPKDRFSAERLKGVDSTLKIQPAKLEDSAVYLCASSRPGLAEETQYFGPGTRLLVL.